This entry features one TCR beta chain sequence. Antigen unknown. Germline-derived CDR1 and CDR2 are SGHVS and FNYEAQ. CDR3 length equals 19 residues. V was pared by 1 base and J by 4 bases, with 25 bases between. This record comes from a study of tissue T cells after allogeneic stem cell transplantation. Study background: Of the grafts for graft-versus-host disease patients, four were unmodified and three CD34-selected. Findings of the study overall: In patients and mice, blood and spleen missed much of tissue repertoire. Anatomically similar tissues had similar TCR repertoires within each patient.

The method was immunoSEQ multiplex PCR; TCRdb's version includes in-frame clones alone and lacks a portion of them. The table lists about 28,000 clones, 85% of them singletons, with less than 4% in the top ten. The source material was blood, sampled before transplantation. This chain connects TRBV7-6 to TRBJ1-1; D is perhaps TRBD1 (6 bases). This clonotype originated in a woman aged 18-49 years who later had graft-versus-host disease after an allogeneic stem cell transplant. The CDR3 region is CASSLGKEGTFIGGTEAFF. The DNA of the CDR3 is TGTGCCAGCAGCTTAGGTAAAGAAGGAACCTTCATAGGGGGCACTGAAGCTTTCTTT.